This T cell receptor (beta chain) was identified during a study of T cells in Graves' hyperthyroidism and ophthalmopathy (dated by TCRdb to about 2019). With regard to the full study: Peripheral blood was sampled at the time of initial diagnosis, prior to any treatment. TCR V-J signatures able to tell the groups apart were searched for in a discovery cohort of 100 or so patients, of whom 43 had Graves' ophthalmopathy and 57 had stable Graves' hyperthyroidism. An independent validation cohort of around 19 hyperthyroidism patients and roughly 16 patients who later progressed to ophthalmopathy tested prospective prediction of ophthalmopathy. For training and testing, the 80 to 100 patients in the discovery cohort were randomly divided in a 7:3 ratio. Thyroid tissue and blood T-cell repertoires from six Graves' hyperthyroidism patients were also compared in the study. Following sampling, methimazole starting at 30 mg daily was given to hyperthyroidism patients, and high-dose intravenous methylprednisolone was given to ophthalmopathy patients. The paper reports TCR Vbeta CDR3 sequencing of 135 peripheral blood samples: around 45 ophthalmopathy, around 80 hyperthyroidism and approximately 17 progressor patients. General conclusions and limits of the study: Most expanded thyroid clonotypes (frequency above 0.001) were also detected in blood, a finding suggesting that blood repertoires may reflect thyroid immune responses. In cross-validation, a model built on a 13 V-J signature told ophthalmopathy apart from stable hyperthyroidism with 85% to 90% sensitivity and roughly 81% specificity, and in testing the same model reached 80%/75%. During validation, the model predicted progression to ophthalmopathy a median of around 6 months ahead of onset, with 60% to 71% sensitivity and about 75% specificity. No statistical method was used to fix the sample size in advance, and group allocation was not hidden from the investigators.

The CDR3 holds 15 amino acids from the cysteine to the phenylalanine. Only CDR3 DNA remains: 45 bases, in frame from the first base. Via the germline V gene (reference sequence), CDR1 is DFQATT and CDR2 SNEGSKA. With regard to this clonotype: The specificity of this receptor is unknown. With a much larger clone just one base away, this may be a read error.

A patient counted as having stable Graves' hyperthyroidism if no progression to ophthalmopathy occurred over 18 months of follow-up. Hyperthyroidism patients were aged 18 to 65 years and newly diagnosed, with disease duration of less than 2 months. Any patient with an uncontrolled infection, another autoimmune disease, pregnancy or lactation was excluded. Diagnoses relied on clinical symptoms, serum thyroxine and TRAb, thyroid ultrasound and orbital computed tomography. Ficoll-Paque density gradient centrifugation was used to isolate PBMCs from about 9 ml of fresh peripheral blood. Total RNA was extracted with Trizol reagent, and quality was checked on an Agilent 2100 Bioanalyzer. The TCR beta CDR3 regions were amplified from RNA transcripts. For the first round of RT-PCR on the TCR CDR3, the HTBI primer set was used together with the Qiagen OneStep RT-PCR kit. The libraries were constructed in a second round of multiplex PCR and then size-selected and purified. Libraries were sequenced paired-end with 100 bp reads on an Illumina HiSeq2000. In the source study's methods: Raw data were processed with SOAPnuke, discarding reads with adapters, uncalled bases, mean Phred below 15, or no exact constant-primer or identifier match. COPE v1.2.5 was used to merge high-quality paired reads, and clonotypes were defined as unique nucleotide sequences. Clonotypes were aligned to IMGT TRBV, TRBD and TRBJ reference segments using MiTCR v1.1. The analysis was restricted to V-J combinations with a frequency above 0.0001, which together covered just over 98% of the repertoires. A TCS score was defined as the ratio of F50 (clonal expansion) to E x V (chaos), with BLOSUM62-based TCRdist applied between CDR3 peptides within each V-J. Welch's t-statistics and random forest reduced around 510 V-J features to 10 to 15, which were used in a naive Bayes classifier (R e1071). TCRdb redid the processing of the public reads, applying fastp at Q25 and MiXCR, and retained in-frame beta chains. Under each unique CDR3 protein, matching rows form one entry showing the most common genes and DNA. The authors' filters were not applied to this entry. The sample contains some 180,000 distinct CDR3 sequences, roughly a sixth of them found a single time. Together, the top ten hold roughly 49% of the sample.

Material: blood. Recombination joined TRBV20-1 with TRBJ2-5; 6 matching bases give a weak D call of TRBD1. Gene TRBJ2-1 matches the end of the DNA better, so the J call may be wrong. The receptor was derived from a woman in her fifties or sixties with Graves' hyperthyroidism. The nucleotides are TGCAGTGCTACCGCCGACAGGCCCCTTCAAGAGACCCAGTTCTTC. This encodes CSATADRPLQETQFF.